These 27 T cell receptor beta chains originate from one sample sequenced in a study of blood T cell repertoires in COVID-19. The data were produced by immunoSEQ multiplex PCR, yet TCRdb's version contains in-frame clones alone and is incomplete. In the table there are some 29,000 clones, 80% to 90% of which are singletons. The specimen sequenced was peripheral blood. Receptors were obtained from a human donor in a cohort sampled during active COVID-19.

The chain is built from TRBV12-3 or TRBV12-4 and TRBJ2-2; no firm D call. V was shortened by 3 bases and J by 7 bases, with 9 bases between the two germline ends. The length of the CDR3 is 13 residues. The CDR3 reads CASSLGAGGELFF. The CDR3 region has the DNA TGTGCCAGCAGTTTGGGCGCCGGCGGGGAGCTGTTTTTT.

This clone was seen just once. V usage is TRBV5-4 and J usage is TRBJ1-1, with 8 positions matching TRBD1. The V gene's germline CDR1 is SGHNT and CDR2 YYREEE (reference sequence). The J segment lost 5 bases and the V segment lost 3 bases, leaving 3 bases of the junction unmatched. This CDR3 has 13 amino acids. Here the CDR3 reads CASSSGQETEAFF. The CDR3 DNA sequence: TGTGCCAGCAGCTCGGGACAGGAGACTGAAGCTTTCTTT. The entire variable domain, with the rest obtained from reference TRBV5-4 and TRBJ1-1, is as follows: ETGVTQSPTHLIKTRGQQVTLRCSSQSGHNTVSWYQQALGQGPQFIFQYYREEENGRGNFPPRFSGLQFPNYSSELNVNALELDDSALYLCASSSGQETEAFFGQGTRLTVV.

The CDR3 is CASSPGTSQETQYF. CDR3 nucleotide sequence: TGTGCCAGCAGCCCGGGGACTAGCCAGGAGACCCAGTACTTC. The J gene is TRBJ2-5, the V gene TRBV7-6; 9 nucleotides align to TRBD2. This CDR3 is 14 amino acids long. Per germline, CDR1 SGHVS and CDR2 FNYEAQ. Unmatched junction bases numbered 6, after V lost 5 bases and J lost 5 bases.

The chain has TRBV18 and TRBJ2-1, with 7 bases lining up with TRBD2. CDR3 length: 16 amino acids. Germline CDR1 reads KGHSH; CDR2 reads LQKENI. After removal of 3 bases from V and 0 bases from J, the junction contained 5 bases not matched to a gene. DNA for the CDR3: TGTGCCAGCTCACCGACGGGAGGTAGCTCCTACAATGAGCAGTTCTTC. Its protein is CASSPTGGSSYNEQFF.

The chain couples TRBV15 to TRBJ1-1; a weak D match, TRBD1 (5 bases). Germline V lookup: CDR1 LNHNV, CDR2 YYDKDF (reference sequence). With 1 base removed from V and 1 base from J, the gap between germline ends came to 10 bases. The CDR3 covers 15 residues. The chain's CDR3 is CATSRVGRANTEAFF. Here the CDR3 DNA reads TGTGCCACCAGCAGAGTCGGCAGGGCGAACACTGAAGCTTTCTTT.

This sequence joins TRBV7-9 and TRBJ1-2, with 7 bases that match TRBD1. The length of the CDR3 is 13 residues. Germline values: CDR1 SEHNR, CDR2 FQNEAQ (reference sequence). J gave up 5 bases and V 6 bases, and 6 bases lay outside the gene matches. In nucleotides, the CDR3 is TGTGCCAGCAGTCCGACAGGGAATTATGGCTACACCTTC. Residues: CASSPTGNYGYTF.

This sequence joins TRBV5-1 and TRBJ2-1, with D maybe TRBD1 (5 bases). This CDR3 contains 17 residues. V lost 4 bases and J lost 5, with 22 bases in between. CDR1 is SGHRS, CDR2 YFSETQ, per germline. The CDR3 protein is CASSPWVRGQGNNEQFF. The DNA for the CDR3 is TGCGCCAGCAGCCCTTGGGTTAGAGGACAAGGAAACAATGAGCAGTTCTTC.

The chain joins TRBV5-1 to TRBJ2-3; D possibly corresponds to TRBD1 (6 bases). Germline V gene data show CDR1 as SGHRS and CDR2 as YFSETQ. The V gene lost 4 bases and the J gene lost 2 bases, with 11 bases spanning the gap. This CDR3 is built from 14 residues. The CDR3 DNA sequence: TGCGCCAGCAGCCCGGACAGAATCACAGATACGCAGTATTTT. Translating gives CASSPDRITDTQYF.

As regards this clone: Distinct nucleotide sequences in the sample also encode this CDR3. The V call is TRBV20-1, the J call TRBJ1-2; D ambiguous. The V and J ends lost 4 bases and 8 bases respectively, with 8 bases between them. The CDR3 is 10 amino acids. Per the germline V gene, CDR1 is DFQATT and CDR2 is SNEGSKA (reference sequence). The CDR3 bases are TGCAGTGCTAAGTACGGGGGCTACACCTTC. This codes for CSAKYGGYTF.

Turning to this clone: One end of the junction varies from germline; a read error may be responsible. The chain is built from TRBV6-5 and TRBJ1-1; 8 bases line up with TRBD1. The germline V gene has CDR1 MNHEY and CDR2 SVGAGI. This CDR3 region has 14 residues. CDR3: CASSPDRADTETFF. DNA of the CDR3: TGTGCCAGCAGTCCGGACAGGGCGGACACTGAAACTTTCTTT.

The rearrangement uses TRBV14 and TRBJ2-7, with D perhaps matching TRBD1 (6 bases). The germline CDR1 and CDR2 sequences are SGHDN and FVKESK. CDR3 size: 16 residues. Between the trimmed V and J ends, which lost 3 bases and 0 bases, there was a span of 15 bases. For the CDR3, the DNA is TGTGCCAGCAGCCACCCGACAGGTACCTACTCCTACGAGCAGTACTTC. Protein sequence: CASSHPTGTYSYEQYF.

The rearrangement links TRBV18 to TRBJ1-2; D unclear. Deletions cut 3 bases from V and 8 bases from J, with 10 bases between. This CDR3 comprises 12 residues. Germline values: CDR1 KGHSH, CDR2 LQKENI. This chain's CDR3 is CASSPLSFGYTF. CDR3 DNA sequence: TGTGCCAGCTCACCGCTAAGTTTCGGCTACACCTTC.

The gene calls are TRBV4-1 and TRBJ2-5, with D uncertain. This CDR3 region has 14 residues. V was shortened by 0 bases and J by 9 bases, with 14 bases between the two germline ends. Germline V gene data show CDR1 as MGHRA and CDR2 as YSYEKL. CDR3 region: CASSQELGFQAQYF. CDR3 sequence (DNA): TGCGCCAGCAGCCAAGAACTTGGGTTTCAGGCCCAGTACTTC.

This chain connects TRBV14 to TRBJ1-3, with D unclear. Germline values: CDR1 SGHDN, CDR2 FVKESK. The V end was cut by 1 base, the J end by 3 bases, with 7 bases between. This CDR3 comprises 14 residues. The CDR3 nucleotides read TGTGCCAGCAGCCAAGTAACGGGTGGAAACACCATATATTTT. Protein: CASSQVTGGNTIYF.

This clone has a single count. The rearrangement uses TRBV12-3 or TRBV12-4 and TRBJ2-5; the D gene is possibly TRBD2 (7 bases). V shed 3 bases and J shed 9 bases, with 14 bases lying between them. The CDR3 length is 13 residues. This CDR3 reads CASSLGGGAAQYF. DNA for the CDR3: TGTGCCAGCAGTTTGGGTGGGGGGGCGGCCCAGTACTTC.

The CDR3 DNA reads TGCGCCAGCAGCTCCGCACAAGACACAGATACGCAGTATTTT. Its translation: CASSSAQDTDTQYF. The genes are TRBV5-1 and TRBJ2-3; D unclear. The CDR3 covers 14 residues. V lost 3 bases and J lost 2, with 10 bases in between. Germline V CDR1 and CDR2: SGHRS, YFSETQ.

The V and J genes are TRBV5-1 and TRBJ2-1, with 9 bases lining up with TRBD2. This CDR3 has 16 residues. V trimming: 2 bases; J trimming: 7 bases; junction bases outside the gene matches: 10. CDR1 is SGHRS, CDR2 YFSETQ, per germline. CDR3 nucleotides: TGCGCCAGCAGCTTTATCCCGACTAGCGGAATGAATGAGCAGTTCTTC. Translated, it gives CASSFIPTSGMNEQFF.

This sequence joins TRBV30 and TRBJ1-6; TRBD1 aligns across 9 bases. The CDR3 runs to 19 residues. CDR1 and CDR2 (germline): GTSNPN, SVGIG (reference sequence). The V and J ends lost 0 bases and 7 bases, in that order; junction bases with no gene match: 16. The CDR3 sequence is CAWSVPGQGLGTQNSPLHF. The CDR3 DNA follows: TGTGCCTGGAGTGTACCGGGACAGGGCTTGGGCACCCAGAATTCACCCCTCCACTTT.

CDR3 DNA: TGTGCCAGCAGCCCTAAGGACAGAAACTATGGCTACACCTTC. It yields the protein CASSPKDRNYGYTF. This sequence joins TRBV3-1 (or the pseudogene TRBV3-2) and TRBJ1-2; D might be TRBD1 (6 bases). CDR1 LGHDT and CDR2 YNNKEL come from the germline V gene (reference sequence). Trimming pared 4 bases from V and 2 bases from J, leaving 11 bases between. This CDR3 has 14 amino acids.

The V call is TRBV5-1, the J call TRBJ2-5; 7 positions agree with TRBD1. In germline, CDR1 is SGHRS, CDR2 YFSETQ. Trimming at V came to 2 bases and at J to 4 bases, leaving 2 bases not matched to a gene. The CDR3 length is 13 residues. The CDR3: CASSFHRGETQYF. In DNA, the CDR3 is TGCGCCAGCAGCTTTCACAGGGGAGAGACCCAGTACTTC.

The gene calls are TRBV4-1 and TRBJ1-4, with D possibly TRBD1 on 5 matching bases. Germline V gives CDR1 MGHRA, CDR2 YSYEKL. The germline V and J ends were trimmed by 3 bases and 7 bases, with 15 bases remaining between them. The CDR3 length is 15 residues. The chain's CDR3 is CASSHGWIGAEKLFF. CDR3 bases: TGCGCCAGCAGCCACGGGTGGATAGGGGCTGAAAAACTGTTTTTT.

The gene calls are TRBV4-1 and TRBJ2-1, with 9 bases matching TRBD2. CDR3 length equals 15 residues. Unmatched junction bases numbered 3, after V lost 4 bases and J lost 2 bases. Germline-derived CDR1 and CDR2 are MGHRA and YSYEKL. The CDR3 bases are TGCGCCAGCAGCCGAGCGGGGGGACCCTACAATGAGCAGTTCTTC. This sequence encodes CASSRAGGPYNEQFF.

For the CDR3, the DNA is TGCGCCAGCAGCCAAGGGCCCATACGGGGGGGTTTGCAGCCCCAGCATTTT. It encodes CASSQGPIRGGLQPQHF. The rearrangement uses TRBV4-1 and TRBJ1-5; TRBD1 is a possible D gene (5 bases). The CDR3 consists of 17 residues. In germline, CDR1 is MGHRA, CDR2 YSYEKL. V gave up 1 base and J gave up 7 bases, with 20 bases separating them.

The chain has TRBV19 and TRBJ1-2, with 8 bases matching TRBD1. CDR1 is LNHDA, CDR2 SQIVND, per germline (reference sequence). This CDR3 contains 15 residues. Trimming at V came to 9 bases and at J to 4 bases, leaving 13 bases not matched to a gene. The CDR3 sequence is CASQAGQGLGYGYTF. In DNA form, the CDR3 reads TGTGCCAGCCAAGCCGGACAGGGATTAGGCTATGGCTACACCTTC.

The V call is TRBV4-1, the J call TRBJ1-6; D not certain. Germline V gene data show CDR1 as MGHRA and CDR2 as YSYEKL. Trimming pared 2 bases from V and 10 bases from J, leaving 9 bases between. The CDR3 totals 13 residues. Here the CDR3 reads CASSQPAQSPLHF. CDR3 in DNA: TGCGCCAGCAGCCAACCCGCCCAGTCACCCCTCCACTTT.

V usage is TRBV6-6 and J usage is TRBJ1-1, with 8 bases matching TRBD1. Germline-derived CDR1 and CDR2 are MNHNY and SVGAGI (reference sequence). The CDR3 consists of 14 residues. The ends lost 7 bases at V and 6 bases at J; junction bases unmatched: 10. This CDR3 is CASTRGRLEPEAFF. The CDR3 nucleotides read TGTGCCAGCACCAGGGGGCGCTTGGAACCTGAAGCTTTCTTT.

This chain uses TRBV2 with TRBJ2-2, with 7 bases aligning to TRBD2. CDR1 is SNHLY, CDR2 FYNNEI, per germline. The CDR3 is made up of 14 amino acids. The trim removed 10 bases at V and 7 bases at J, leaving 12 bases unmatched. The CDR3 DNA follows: TGTGCCACAACTTTTACGGGGGGAGGCGGGGAGCTGTTTTTT. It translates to CATTFTGGGGELFF.